This passage covers 19 T cell receptor beta chains from one sample sequenced in a study of cytomegalovirus exposure and HLA in healthy donors. Both 60 Vbeta primers and 13 Jbeta primers went into the PCR. Profiled with immunoSEQ multiplex PCR; TCRdb holds only in-frame clones, not every one. Found here are roughly 250,000 clones, roughly four fifths of them singletons; the top ten hold roughly 2%. The sample consisted of PBMCs. Source of these receptors: a woman aged 40 to 50 in good health and CMV-seropositive.

The rearrangement links TRBV6-6 to TRBJ2-2; 8 bases are shared with TRBD2. CDR3 length: 16 residues. Trimming cost V 4 bases and J 4 bases; bases outside gene matches: 8. Germline V lookup: CDR1 MNHNY, CDR2 SVGAGI (reference sequence). The CDR3 is CASSSPGLVGTGELFF. As DNA, the CDR3 is TGTGCCAGCAGTTCCCCGGGACTAGTGGGCACCGGGGAGCTGTTTTTT.

This clone was picked up a small number of times. V is TRBV27 and J is TRBJ2-4; a possible D gene is TRBD1 (6 bases). V shed 5 bases and J shed 9 bases, with 20 bases lying between them. CDR3 length: 15 amino acids. Germline values: CDR1 MNHEY, CDR2 SMNVEV (reference sequence). In nucleotides, the CDR3 is TGTGCCAGCAGTCGCGATACTACAGGGTTCGGCATTCAGTACTTC. It yields the protein CASSRDTTGFGIQYF.

This clone was counted a few times. The chain combines TRBV28 with TRBJ1-5; 8 nucleotides align to TRBD1. Germline V CDR1 and CDR2: MDHEN, SYDVKM. The CDR3 runs to 16 residues. The J segment lost 2 bases and the V segment lost 5 bases, leaving 8 bases of the junction unmatched. CDR3 DNA sequence: TGTGCCAGCAGTCGATCCGGGACAGGACGCAATCAGCCCCAGCATTTT. Protein: CASSRSGTGRNQPQHF.

This clone was seen more than once but under ten times. The J gene is TRBJ1-4, the V gene TRBV19, with D perhaps TRBD1 (5 bases). Trimming shortened V by 6 bases and J by 0 bases, and 11 bases separated the two germline ends. This CDR3 comprises 15 residues. Germline lookup yields CDR1 LNHDA and CDR2 SQIVND (reference sequence). The CDR3 reads CASRPGFATNEKLFF. The CDR3 DNA is TGTGCCAGTAGACCAGGGTTTGCAACTAATGAAAAACTGTTTTTT.

The chain links TRBV9 to TRBJ1-3; no clear D gene. The length of the CDR3 is 14 residues. The V gene lost 0 bases and the J gene lost 0 bases, with 4 bases spanning the gap. Per germline, CDR1 SGDLS and CDR2 YYNGEE. The CDR3 bases are TGTGCCAGCAGCGTAGTCGGCTCTGGAAACACCATATATTTT. Protein: CASSVVGSGNTIYF.

The chain employs TRBV29-1 and TRBJ2-1; D call uncertain. Germline V gene lookup returns CDR1 SQVTM and CDR2 ANQGSEA. This CDR3 is 13 amino acids long. V gave up 8 bases and J gave up 0 bases, with 11 bases separating them. In DNA form, the CDR3 reads TGCAGCCGGAGACTGTTCTCCTACAATGAGCAGTTCTTC. Protein sequence: CSRRLFSYNEQFF.

In this sample, this clone turned up once. The chain uses TRBV18 and TRBJ2-7; the match to TRBD2 covers 9 bases. The junction had 9 bases not matched to a gene; V was cut back by 5 bases and J by 4 bases. CDR1 and CDR2 from the germline V gene are KGHSH and LQKENI. This CDR3 is built from 15 residues. CDR3 sequence: CASSAWTSAIYEQYF. In DNA, the CDR3 is TGTGCCAGCTCAGCCTGGACTAGCGCAATTTACGAGCAGTACTTC. Using reference TRBV18 and TRBJ2-7 for the parts outside the CDR3, the full variable domain is NAGVMQNPRHLVRRRGQEARLRCSPMKGHSHVYWYRQLPEEGLKFMVYLQKENIIDESGMPKERFSAEFPKEGPSILRIQQVVRGDSAAYFCASSAWTSAIYEQYFGPGTRLTVT.

The J gene is TRBJ2-1, the V gene TRBV27, with D possibly being TRBD2 (6 bases). The CDR3 extends over 15 amino acids. V was cut by 5 bases and J by 0 bases, with 11 bases left in between. Looked up from germline, CDR1 is MNHEY and CDR2 is SMNVEV (reference sequence). The CDR3 nucleotides are TGTGCCAGCAGTCCAAGGGACTTCTCCTACAATGAGCAGTTCTTC. The encoded protein is CASSPRDFSYNEQFF.

In this sample, this clone turned up once. The J gene is TRBJ1-2, the V gene TRBV21-1; the DNA was not used to check the table's D call, TRBD1. TRBV21-1 is designated a pseudogene. The CDR3 sequence is 14 residues long. CDR3 DNA sequence: TGTGCCAGCAGCCCCGGTAGGGACAGTCTAGGCTACACCTTC. Its protein is CASSPGRDSLGYTF.

This chain uses TRBV30 with TRBJ1-3, with TRBD1 matching 8 bases. The CDR3 runs 12 residues. Germline lookup yields CDR1 GTSNPN and CDR2 SVGIG (reference sequence). V dropped 7 bases and J dropped 2; count of bases not matched to a gene: 1. CDR3 loop: CASRGPGNTIYF. The CDR3 DNA sequence: TGTGCCTCCAGGGGGCCTGGAAACACCATATATTTT.

This chain links TRBV11-3 with TRBJ2-2, with D possibly matching TRBD2 (6 bases). This CDR3 contains 18 residues. V was clipped by 5 bases and J by 4 bases, with 23 bases between them. CDR1 SGHNT and CDR2 YENEEA come from the germline V gene. The CDR3 loop reads CASSGPGVPWSGTGELFF. DNA of the CDR3: TGTGCCAGCAGCGGTCCGGGAGTCCCATGGTCTGGCACCGGGGAGCTGTTTTTT.

CDR3 residues: CASSLGLAGPYF. CDR3 bases: TGTGCCAGCAGTTTGGGGCTAGCGGGACCGTACTTC. The chain combines TRBV28 with TRBJ2-7, with TRBD2 identical over 9 bases. The CDR3 covers 12 residues. Trimming removed 3 bases from V and 12 bases from J; junction bases left unmatched: 6. Germline values: CDR1 MDHEN, CDR2 SYDVKM. Based on the CDR3 plus reference TRBV28 and TRBJ2-7, the full variable domain is DVKVTQSSRYLVKRTGEKVFLECVQDMDHENMFWYRQDPGLGLRLIYFSYDVKMKEKGDIPEGYSVSREKKERFSLILESASTNQTSMYLCASSLGLAGPYFGPGTRLTVT.

A few counts support this clone. The chain uses TRBV29-1 and TRBJ1-5, with no clear D. With 7 bases removed from V and 1 base from J, the gap between germline ends came to 11 bases. Germline V gives CDR1 SQVTM, CDR2 ANQGSEA. The CDR3 runs to 13 residues. The CDR3 sequence: CSAALGSNQPQHF. CDR3 sequence (DNA): TGCAGCGCCGCCCTCGGGAGCAATCAGCCCCAGCATTTT.

This clone was detected only once. This rearrangement joins TRBV7-2 to TRBJ1-1; 8 positions agree with TRBD1. With 5 bases clipped from V and 12 bases from J, the junction kept 8 bases outside the gene matches. CDR3 length equals 12 residues. Germline assignment: CDR1 SGHTA and CDR2 FQGNSA. The CDR3 region is CASSPGGFGSFF. CDR3 DNA: TGTGCCAGCAGCCCAGGGGGCTTCGGATCTTTCTTT.

The chain couples TRBV19 to TRBJ2-1, with 10 bases lining up with TRBD2. The V gene end was trimmed by 7 bases and the J gene end by 9 bases; junction bases not matched to a gene: 15. Germline V CDR1 and CDR2: LNHDA, SQIVND (reference sequence). The CDR3 runs to 16 residues. The DNA of the CDR3 is TGTGCCAGTAACGAAATAGCGGGAGGCGGAGGGGGTGAGCAGTTCTTC. Its protein product is CASNEIAGGGGGEQFF.

The chain employs TRBV5-5 and TRBJ1-1; D gene uncertain. Trimming shortened V by 2 bases and J by 1 base, and 6 bases separated the two germline ends. Looked up from germline, CDR1 is SGHKS and CDR2 is YYEKEE (reference sequence). There are 13 residues in the CDR3. Here the CDR3 DNA reads TGTGCCAGCAGCTTACGGGAGAACACTGAAGCTTTCTTT. It codes for CASSLRENTEAFF.

This clone turned up a few times. The CDR3 DNA reads as TGTGCCAGCAGCTTAGGCCCAGGGGCCAGCAATCAGCCCCAGCATTTT. This gives the protein CASSLGPGASNQPQHF. The chain is built from TRBV7-8 and TRBJ1-5; D perhaps matches TRBD1 (6 bases). From germline, CDR1 is SGHVS and CDR2 FQNEAQ. Trimming took 1 base from V and 1 from J, leaving 11 bases between them. The length of the CDR3 is 16 residues.

V usage is TRBV11-2 and J usage is TRBJ2-1; 9 bases are shared with TRBD2. The CDR3 is made up of 16 amino acids. The germline gives CDR1 SGHAT, CDR2 FQNNGV. V trimming: 8 bases; J trimming: 2 bases; junction bases outside the gene matches: 10. CDR3 loop: CASQGGGRAAYNEQFF. In DNA, the CDR3 is TGTGCCAGCCAGGGGGGCGGGAGGGCCGCCTACAATGAGCAGTTCTTC.

The chain carries TRBV7-2 and TRBJ2-1, with no clear D. Trimming took off 5 bases at V and 3 bases at J, with 8 bases between the two ends. This CDR3 has 13 amino acids. The V gene's germline CDR1 is SGHTA and CDR2 FQGNSA. The CDR3 here is CASSENSYNEQFF. The CDR3 region has the DNA TGTGCCAGCAGCGAAAACAGCTACAATGAGCAGTTCTTC.